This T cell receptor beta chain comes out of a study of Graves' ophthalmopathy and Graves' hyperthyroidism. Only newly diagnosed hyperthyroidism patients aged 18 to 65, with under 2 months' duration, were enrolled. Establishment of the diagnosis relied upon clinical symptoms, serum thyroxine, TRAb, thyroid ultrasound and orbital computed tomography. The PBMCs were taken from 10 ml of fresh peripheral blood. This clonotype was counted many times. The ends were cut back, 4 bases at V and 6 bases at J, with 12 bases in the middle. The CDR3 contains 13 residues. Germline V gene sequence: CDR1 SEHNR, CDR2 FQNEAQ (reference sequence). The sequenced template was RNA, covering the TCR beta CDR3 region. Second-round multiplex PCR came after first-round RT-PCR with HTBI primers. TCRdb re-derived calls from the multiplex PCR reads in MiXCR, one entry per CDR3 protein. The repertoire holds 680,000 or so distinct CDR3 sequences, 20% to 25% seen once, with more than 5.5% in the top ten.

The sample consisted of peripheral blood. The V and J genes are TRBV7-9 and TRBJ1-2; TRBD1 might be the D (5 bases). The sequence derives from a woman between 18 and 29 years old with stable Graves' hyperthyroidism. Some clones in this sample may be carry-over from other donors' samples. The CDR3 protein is CASSSQGWDGYTF. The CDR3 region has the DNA TGTGCCAGCAGCTCGCAGGGCTGGGATGGCTACACCTTC.